This T cell receptor beta chain was identified during a study of tumor-infiltrating lymphocytes in primary liver carcinoma. Whole-study findings and limits: Tumors significantly exceeded blood in top-250-clone fraction (p = 0.039).

Bulk tissue was left unsorted, and RNA and DNA were co-extracted from 20-30 mg of it. This clonotype has a count of ten or more. Its antigen is unknown. Starting material of 500 to 600 ng total RNA yielded TCR beta cDNA via a constant-region primer. Three nested multiplex PCR rounds, a slightly modified ARM-PCR, produced the libraries for TCR beta. Amplification in the first two PCR rounds was performed using TRBV1-TRBV30 forward primers and a C-beta reverse primer for approximately 10 cycles each. One entry per CDR3 protein, called by TCRdb with MiXCR from the multiplex PCR reads. The table lists tens of thousands of distinct CDR3 sequences, 79% of them singletons. The V gene end was trimmed by 5 bases and the J gene end by 8 bases; junction bases not matched to a gene: 9. The CDR3 has 15 amino acids. The V gene's germline CDR1 is SEHNR and CDR2 FQNEAQ (reference sequence).

The chain carries TRBV7-9 and TRBJ2-1; 10 bases fit TRBD2. The TCR was taken from a woman aged 25 to 45 with primary liver carcinoma and hepatitis B virus infection. Specimen: liver tumor tissue from sampling region 4. Stated subset: tumor region T4, right-lateral pole. The CDR3 DNA reads TGTGCCAGCAGCCACGGACTAGCGGCGGGGGATGAGCAGTTCTTC. Residues: CASSHGLAAGDEQFF.